The 24 T cell receptor beta chains in this list originate from one sample, sequenced in a study of blood T cell repertoires in COVID-19. TCRdb's table, derived via immunoSEQ multiplex PCR, lists solely in-frame clones and lacks some. Counted here are roughly 220,000 clones, 80% to 90% occurring once; the ten biggest clones make up about 3.3%. Sequenced material: PBMCs or T cells enriched from blood (not recorded which). Receptors were obtained from a woman in her late teens or twenties in a cohort exposed to, infected with or recovered from COVID-19 (not recorded which).

The V gene is TRBV5-1, the J gene TRBJ1-1; 8 bases line up with TRBD1. J gave up 6 bases and V 4 bases, and 5 bases lay outside the gene matches. Germline assignment: CDR1 SGHRS and CDR2 YFSETQ. There are 13 residues in the CDR3. The DNA for the CDR3 is TGCGCCAGCAGCCCGGACAGGGAGGCTGAAGCTTTCTTT. This gives the protein CASSPDREAEAFF. The full variable domain, with the rest looked up from reference TRBV5-1 and TRBJ1-1, is KAGVTQTPRYLIKTRGQQVTLSCSPISGHRSVSWYQQTPGQGLQFLFEYFSETQRNKGNFPGRFSGRQFSNSRSEMNVSTLELGDSALYLCASSPDREAEAFFGQGTRLTVV.

This chain links TRBV4-2 with TRBJ2-5, with D maybe TRBD2 (6 bases). CDR3 length: 16 residues. The V and J ends lost 0 bases and 2 bases respectively, with 13 bases between them. The germline V gene encodes CDR1 LGHNA and CDR2 YNFKEQ. This CDR3 reads CASSQDGPGDQETQYF. The CDR3 bases are TGTGCCAGCAGCCAAGATGGGCCGGGGGATCAAGAGACCCAGTACTTC.

The chain combines TRBV28 with TRBJ1-2; possibly TRBD1 for D (6 bases). The V gene's germline CDR1 is MDHEN and CDR2 SYDVKM. The V end was cut by 7 bases, the J end by 4 bases, with 13 bases between. This CDR3 comprises 13 residues. The CDR3 sequence: CASKSGGAYGYTF. DNA for the CDR3: TGTGCCAGCAAGAGCGGGGGGGCCTATGGCTACACCTTC.

The chain employs TRBV9 and TRBJ2-2; 12 nucleotides match TRBD2. Germline assignment: CDR1 SGDLS and CDR2 YYNGEE. Germline trimming cut 4 bases from V and 7 bases from J; bases unmatched to any gene: 11. This CDR3 has 17 amino acids. The CDR3: CASSPRAASGRGGELFF. In nucleotides, the CDR3 is TGTGCCAGCAGCCCCCGGGCGGCTAGCGGGAGGGGCGGGGAGCTGTTTTTT.

The gene calls are TRBV27 and TRBJ1-6, with D possibly matching TRBD1 (6 bases). Germline CDR1 and CDR2: MNHEY and SMNVEV (reference sequence). Deletions cut 6 bases from V and 4 bases from J, with 13 bases between. This CDR3 is 15 amino acids long. The CDR3 here is CASSPQGQYNSPLHF. In DNA, the CDR3 is TGTGCCAGCAGCCCACAAGGACAGTATAATTCACCCCTCCACTTT.

J is TRBJ1-2 and V is TRBV27; D remains unclear. Germline-derived CDR1 and CDR2 are MNHEY and SMNVEV (reference sequence). This CDR3 has 15 amino acids. V was pared by 3 bases and J by 4 bases, with 15 bases between. CDR3 sequence reads: CASSFGEKGLYGYTF. The CDR3 DNA sequence: TGTGCCAGCAGTTTCGGGGAGAAAGGGCTCTATGGCTACACCTTC.

The chain couples TRBV9 to TRBJ2-2, with 8 bases fitting TRBD1. Germline V gene data show CDR1 as SGDLS and CDR2 as YYNGEE. This CDR3 region has 17 residues. V lost 3 bases and J lost 7; bases outside the gene matches: 14. CDR3 region: CASSASPTGTGNGELFF. CDR3 DNA: TGTGCCAGCAGCGCTTCCCCCACCGGGACAGGAAACGGGGAGCTGTTTTTT.

J is TRBJ1-5 and V is TRBV24-1; D may be TRBD1 (6 bases). The CDR3 contains 14 residues. Germline-derived CDR1 and CDR2 are KGHDR and SFDVKD. With 5 bases removed from V and 4 bases from J, the gap between germline ends came to 11 bases. The CDR3 DNA sequence: TGTGCCACCAGTGGGACAGAACCTAATCAGCCCCAGCATTTT. This sequence encodes CATSGTEPNQPQHF.

In its sample, this clone was seen once. V usage is TRBV3-1 (or the pseudogene TRBV3-2) and J usage is TRBJ2-1; 9 nucleotides agree with TRBD2. Germline lookup yields CDR1 LGHDT and CDR2 YNNKEL (reference sequence). The CDR3 has 17 amino acids. V gave up 3 bases and J gave up 5 bases; unmatched junction bases: 11. The CDR3 spells CASSHIYRGGADNEQFF. CDR3 in DNA: TGTGCCAGCAGCCATATCTACCGCGGGGGGGCAGACAATGAGCAGTTCTTC.

The chain joins TRBV10-2 to TRBJ2-7, with D unclear. This CDR3 has 12 amino acids. The germline V and J ends were trimmed by 3 bases and 3 bases, with 6 bases remaining between them. Looked up from germline, CDR1 is WSHSY and CDR2 is SAAADI. CDR3 in amino acids: CASSDAVYEQYF. Here the CDR3 DNA reads TGCGCCAGCAGTGATGCGGTCTACGAGCAGTACTTC.

The gene calls are TRBV4-2 and TRBJ2-3; 9 bases agree with TRBD2. Trimming cost V 4 bases and J 2 bases; bases outside gene matches: 13. Germline-derived CDR1 and CDR2 are LGHNA and YNFKEQ. CDR3 length: 18 amino acids. CDR3 in amino acids: CASSRPSRSGGPTDTQYF. CDR3 in DNA: TGTGCCAGCAGCCGCCCGAGTAGGAGCGGGGGGCCCACAGATACGCAGTATTTT.

The genes are TRBV7-9 and TRBJ1-1; 8 bases agree with TRBD1. The germline gives CDR1 SEHNR, CDR2 FQNEAQ (reference sequence). This CDR3 comprises 14 residues. The ends lost 5 bases at V and 10 bases at J; junction bases unmatched: 12. CDR3 DNA: TGTGCCAGCAGCCCAACGACCCCCGACAGGGGAGCTTTCTTT. It encodes CASSPTTPDRGAFF.

The chain joins TRBV24-1 to TRBJ1-2, with D possibly TRBD1 on 6 matching bases. The CDR3 is 13 amino acids. The V end lost 4 bases, the J end lost 7 bases, and 12 bases lay between the germline ends. Germline-derived CDR1 and CDR2 are KGHDR and SFDVKD. The CDR3 is CATSDPTGSGYTF. CDR3 sequence (DNA): TGTGCCACCAGTGACCCCACAGGGAGTGGCTACACCTTC.

The rearrangement links TRBV13 to TRBJ2-5; weak D call: TRBD1 (5 bases). CDR1 is PRHDT and CDR2 is FYEKMQ in the germline V gene (reference sequence). Trimming left V 1 base short and J 5 bases short, with 5 bases between. The CDR3 covers 12 residues. In DNA, the CDR3 is TGTGCCAGCAGCTTAGAGGGGGAGACCCAGTACTTC. Protein: CASSLEGETQYF.

This chain connects TRBV7-9 to TRBJ2-7, with no clear D. V dropped 4 bases and J dropped 4 bases, with 11 bases sitting between them. This CDR3 region has 13 residues. From germline, CDR1 is SEHNR and CDR2 FQNEAQ (reference sequence). CDR3 sequence reads: CASSYPVGYEQYF. The CDR3 DNA reads TGTGCCAGCAGCTACCCTGTCGGTTACGAGCAGTACTTC.

Only one count was recorded for this clone. Here the CDR3 DNA reads TGTGCCAGCAGCTTAACGGCCCAAGAGACCCAGTACTTC. The encoded protein is CASSLTAQETQYF. The genes are TRBV7-3 and TRBJ2-5; D is ambiguous. Germline V gene lookup returns CDR1 SGHTA and CDR2 FQGTGA. With 0 bases removed from V and 1 base from J, the gap between germline ends came to 3 bases. CDR3 length: 13 amino acids.

The chain has TRBV6-1 and TRBJ1-2; TRBD1 might be the D (6 bases). Per germline, CDR1 MNHNS and CDR2 SASEGT. The CDR3 totals 16 residues. The V end was cut by 4 bases, the J end by 5 bases, with 20 bases between. Here the CDR3 DNA reads TGTGCCAGCAGTGTGGACAGACAGTATAACTATTATGGCTACACCTTC. Encoded protein: CASSVDRQYNYYGYTF.

The chain is built from TRBV24-1 and TRBJ2-3; D gene ambiguous. V lost 4 bases and J lost 6, with 10 bases in between. Germline V lookup: CDR1 KGHDR, CDR2 SFDVKD. This CDR3 is built from 13 residues. For the CDR3, the DNA is TGTGCCACCAGTGACCACACCCAGGATACGCAGTATTTT. Its protein product is CATSDHTQDTQYF.

This clone appeared once. This chain links TRBV14 with TRBJ2-7, with D tentatively TRBD2 (6 bases). Trimming cost V 1 base and J 6 bases, with 10 bases left between them. In germline, CDR1 is SGHDN, CDR2 FVKESK. CDR3 length: 13 amino acids. The CDR3 spells CASSQGGRGEQYF. CDR3 sequence (DNA): TGTGCCAGCAGCCAAGGCGGGCGGGGCGAGCAGTACTTC. The whole variable domain, filled in from reference TRBV14 and TRBJ2-7, reads EAGVTQFPSHSVIEKGQTVTLRCDPISGHDNLYWYRRVMGKEIKFLLHFVKESKQDESGMPNNRFLAERTGGTYSTLKVQPAELEDSGVYFCASSQGGRGEQYFGPGTRLTVT.

CDR3 residues: CASSLAGGGGYTF. The DNA of the CDR3 is TGTGCCAGCAGCTTGGCAGGGGGAGGTGGCTACACCTTC. The rearrangement uses TRBV5-6 and TRBJ1-2, with TRBD1 matching over 7 bases. This CDR3 has 13 residues. Per germline, CDR1 SGHDT and CDR2 YYEEEE. The J segment lost 7 bases and the V segment lost 0 bases, leaving 3 bases of the junction unmatched.

The chain couples TRBV7-9 to TRBJ1-3, with 7 bases lining up with TRBD1. V trimming: 3 bases; J trimming: 2 bases; junction bases outside the gene matches: 1. From germline, CDR1 is SEHNR and CDR2 FQNEAQ (reference sequence). The CDR3 is 14 amino acids. The CDR3 is CASSFTGAGNTIYF. DNA of the CDR3: TGTGCCAGCAGCTTCACAGGGGCTGGAAACACCATATATTTT.

J is TRBJ1-1 and V is TRBV19; D unresolved. Germline CDR1 is LNHDA and CDR2 is SQIVND (reference sequence). V was cut by 0 bases and J by 2 bases, with 13 bases left in between. The CDR3 extends over 16 amino acids. The CDR3 DNA reads as TGTGCCAGTAGTATAGATCTCGAGACTCTTAACACTGAAGCTTTCTTT. This encodes CASSIDLETLNTEAFF.

The chain couples TRBV12-1 to TRBJ1-2. TRBV12-1 is assigned pseudogene status. The CDR3 sequence is 15 residues long. The CDR3 here is CASNLWGERNYGYTF. The CDR3 DNA follows: TGTGCCAGCAACCTGTGGGGGGAACGGAACTATGGCTACACCTTC.

V is TRBV5-1 and J is TRBJ1-4, with D uncertain. Germline V CDR1 and CDR2: SGHRS, YFSETQ. V was pared by 0 bases and J by 1 base, with 7 bases between. The CDR3 sequence is 15 residues long. The CDR3 reads CASSLEAGTNEKLFF. DNA for the CDR3: TGCGCCAGCAGCTTGGAGGCAGGAACTAATGAAAAACTGTTTTTT. The variable domain in full, with the rest retrieved from reference TRBV5-1 and TRBJ1-4, is KAGVTQTPRYLIKTRGQQVTLSCSPISGHRSVSWYQQTPGQGLQFLFEYFSETQRNKGNFPGRFSGRQFSNSRSEMNVSTLELGDSALYLCASSLEAGTNEKLFFGSGTQLSVL.